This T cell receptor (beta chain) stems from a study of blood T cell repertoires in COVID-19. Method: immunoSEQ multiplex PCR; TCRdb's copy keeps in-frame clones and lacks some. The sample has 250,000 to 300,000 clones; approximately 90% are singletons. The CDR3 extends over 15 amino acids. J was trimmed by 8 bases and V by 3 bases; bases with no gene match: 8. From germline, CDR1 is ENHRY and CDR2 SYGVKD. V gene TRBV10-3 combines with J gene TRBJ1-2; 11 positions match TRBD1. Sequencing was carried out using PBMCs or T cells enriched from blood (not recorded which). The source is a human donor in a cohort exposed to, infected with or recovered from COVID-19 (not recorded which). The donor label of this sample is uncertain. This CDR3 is CAISDERTGGRGYTF. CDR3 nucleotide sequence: TGTGCCATCAGTGACGAACGGACAGGGGGCCGGGGCTACACCTTC.